This note documents a single T cell receptor beta chain sequence. The data are from a study of blood T cell repertoires in COVID-19. Across the study: Material from acute and convalescent COVID-19 was sourced from the United States, Italy and Spain. PBMCs, B-cell-depleted T cells, or T cells provided the cDNA or gDNA that made up the material.

V gave up 5 bases and J gave up 5 bases, with 12 bases separating them. The CDR3 totals 13 residues. Germline V gene sequence: CDR1 SGHAT, CDR2 FQDESV (reference sequence). Original handling: It was from reference gene primer amplification that nucleated cell counts were estimated. Sequencing used immunoSEQ multiplex PCR; TCRdb keeps in-frame clones, though not all of them. V, J and clone size are those of that table, while D and trimming were read from the DNA. Seen here are around 220,000 clones, roughly 80% observed once, and the top ten hold 7.5% to 9.5%. The Seattle patients joined while their infection was active and were tracked longitudinally afterward.

The sample taken for sequencing was peripheral blood. V is TRBV11-1 and J is TRBJ1-1; D possibly corresponds to TRBD1 (6 bases). This TCR derives from a woman aged 80 or over with COVID-19, enrolled during active disease. The CDR3 region has the DNA TGTGCCAGCAGCGCTACAGGGTTGACTGAAGCTTTCTTT. Amino acids: CASSATGLTEAFF.